The 16 T cell receptor beta chains reported below all come from one sample, sequenced in a study of yellow fever vaccine responses in identical twins. TCRdb re-called the RT-PCR reads with MiXCR, one entry per CDR3 protein. The table has about 9,000 distinct CDR3 sequences, 75% to 90% seen once. This material consisted of T cells from blood (PBMCs), unsorted or a sorted subset (not recorded which), taken before or after yellow fever vaccination (not recorded which). The receptor set was obtained from a woman in her late teens or twenties who received the yellow fever vaccine.

The chain couples TRBV13 to TRBJ2-2; D is possibly TRBD2 (5 bases). The CDR3 contains 14 residues. V gave up 7 bases and J gave up 2 bases, with 11 bases separating them. CDR1 is PRHDT, CDR2 FYEKMQ, per germline (reference sequence). CDR3 sequence (DNA): TGTGCCAGCACCGGAGGATTCAACACCGGGGAGCTGTTTTTT. It codes for CASTGGFNTGELFF.

The chain is built from TRBV9 and TRBJ2-3; 8 bases fit TRBD2. With V trimmed by 4 bases and J by 4 bases, 5 bases remained unmatched. The CDR3 is made up of 14 amino acids. The germline CDR1 and CDR2 sequences are SGDLS and YYNGEE. The CDR3, as DNA: TGTGCCAGCAGCCTAAGCGGGAGTTCAGATACGCAGTATTTT. Its protein product is CASSLSGSSDTQYF. The whole variable domain, filled in from reference TRBV9 and TRBJ2-3, reads DSGVTQTPKHLITATGQRVTLRCSPRSGDLSVYWYQQSLDQGLQFLIQYYNGEERAKGNILERFSAQQFPDLHSELNLSSLELGDSALYFCASSLSGSSDTQYFGPGTRLTVL.

The chain links TRBV20-1 to TRBJ1-4; D is undetermined. The CDR3 covers 13 residues. V gave up 5 bases and J gave up 4 bases, with 11 bases separating them. Germline CDR1 reads DFQATT; CDR2 reads SNEGSKA (reference sequence). The CDR3 DNA follows: TGCAGTGCTCTAACAGCGATTAATGAAAAACTGTTTTTT. It codes for CSALTAINEKLFF.

The rearrangement uses TRBV27 and TRBJ2-1; possibly TRBD1 for D (6 bases). This CDR3 contains 15 residues. V lost 5 bases, J lost 6 bases, and 17 bases lay in between. Germline values: CDR1 MNHEY, CDR2 SMNVEV (reference sequence). The CDR3 is CASSPRGPPTNEQFF. CDR3 DNA: TGTGCCAGCAGTCCCAGGGGACCCCCTACCAATGAGCAGTTCTTC.

V is TRBV5-1 and J is TRBJ1-1, with TRBD1 matching over 7 bases. The trim removed 3 bases at V and 7 bases at J, leaving 12 bases unmatched. Germline loops: CDR1 SGHRS, CDR2 YFSETQ. This CDR3 has 15 residues. The CDR3 DNA reads TGCGCCAGCAGCTCCGCCGAAAATCGACAGGGTGAAGCTTTCTTT. It is translated as CASSSAENRQGEAFF.

The gene calls are TRBV2 and TRBJ2-7; possible D gene TRBD1, 7 bases. Trimming left V 3 bases short and J 4 bases short, with 16 bases between. This CDR3 region has 15 residues. Germline values: CDR1 SNHLY, CDR2 FYNNEI. CDR3 nucleotide sequence: TGTGCCAGCAGTGACCAGGGGGGTAAGAGTTACGAGCAGTACGTC. Its translation: CASSDQGGKSYEQYV.

The chain has TRBV15 and TRBJ1-5, with D possibly TRBD1 on 5 matching bases. There are 14 residues in the CDR3. Germline loops: CDR1 LNHNV, CDR2 YYDKDF (reference sequence). Trimming took off 5 bases at V and 5 bases at J, with 13 bases between the two ends. This CDR3 is CATSLYGTHQPQHF. CDR3 nucleotides: TGTGCCACCAGCTTATACGGGACGCATCAGCCCCAGCATTTT.

The chain recombines TRBV19 with TRBJ2-7; possible D gene TRBD2, 7 bases. Germline V gene data show CDR1 as LNHDA and CDR2 as SQIVND (reference sequence). V was pared by 11 bases and J by 0 bases, with 14 bases between. This CDR3 has 13 amino acids. Here the CDR3 reads CACGRGASYEQYF. In nucleotides, the CDR3 is TGTGCCTGTGGGAGGGGGGCCTCCTACGAGCAGTACTTC.

This clonotype was seen a few times. The V call is TRBV10-3, the J call TRBJ1-3; TRBD1 might be the D (6 bases). Germline V gene data show CDR1 as ENHRY and CDR2 as SYGVKD. The CDR3 covers 17 residues. Trimming removed 0 bases at V and 3 bases at J, with 15 bases between. The CDR3 reads CAISESGQGNGGNTIYF. As DNA, the CDR3 is TGTGCCATCAGTGAGTCGGGGCAGGGGAACGGTGGAAACACCATATATTTT.

The chain joins TRBV10-3 to TRBJ1-5; 9 nucleotides match TRBD1. The CDR3 length is 14 residues. Germline values: CDR1 ENHRY, CDR2 SYGVKD. J lost 7 bases, V lost 6 bases, and 7 bases had no gene match. The CDR3 here is CAISQGQGEQPQHF. DNA for the CDR3: TGTGCCATCAGCCAGGGACAGGGAGAACAGCCCCAGCATTTT.

The chain couples TRBV13 to TRBJ2-7; tentative D call: TRBD2 (6 bases). This CDR3 is 16 amino acids long. Deletions cut 6 bases from V and 0 bases from J, with 18 bases between. Germline CDR1 is PRHDT and CDR2 is FYEKMQ (reference sequence). The CDR3 spells CASRSGLANLSYEQYF. The CDR3 DNA reads as TGTGCCAGCAGGAGTGGGCTAGCGAACCTCTCCTACGAGCAGTACTTC.

The J gene is TRBJ1-5, the V gene TRBV12-3 or TRBV12-4; TRBD1 agrees at 8 bases. The CDR3 consists of 14 residues. The junction had 4 bases not matched to a gene; V was cut back by 6 bases and J by 3 bases. This CDR3 reads CASSPDRDNQPQHF. The CDR3 DNA follows: TGTGCCAGCAGCCCGGACAGGGACAATCAGCCCCAGCATTTT.

The chain recombines TRBV12-3 or TRBV12-4 with TRBJ2-2; 7 nucleotides align to TRBD2. This CDR3 has 14 amino acids. V lost 6 bases to trimming and J lost 7 bases; unmatched junction nucleotides: 8. The CDR3 DNA reads as TGTGCCAGCAGCTCACTAGCGAGAGACGGGGAGCTGTTTTTT. Translating gives CASSSLARDGELFF.

The chain recombines TRBV5-4 with TRBJ2-1, with 8 bases lining up with TRBD1. The V and J ends lost 4 bases and 8 bases, in that order; junction bases with no gene match: 8. This CDR3 is 14 amino acids long. CDR1 is SGHNT, CDR2 YYREEE, per germline (reference sequence). This CDR3 is CASSPDRAGYEQFF. In nucleotides, the CDR3 is TGTGCCAGCAGCCCGGACAGGGCAGGGTATGAGCAGTTCTTC. The entire variable domain, with the rest obtained from reference TRBV5-4 and TRBJ2-1, is as follows: ETGVTQSPTHLIKTRGQQVTLRCSSQSGHNTVSWYQQALGQGPQFIFQYYREEENGRGNFPPRFSGLQFPNYSSELNVNALELDDSALYLCASSPDRAGYEQFFGPGTRLTVL.

The rearrangement links TRBV13 to TRBJ2-7, with D uncertain. Trimming pared 0 bases from V and 2 bases from J, leaving 5 bases between. This CDR3 has 13 amino acids. Germline V CDR1 and CDR2: PRHDT, FYEKMQ (reference sequence). CDR3 in amino acids: CASSLGYTYEQYF. The CDR3 coding sequence is TGTGCCAGCAGCTTAGGTTACACCTACGAGCAGTACTTC.

The CDR3 reads CASSLRHGNQPQHF. DNA of the CDR3: TGTGCCAGCAGTTTACGACACGGAAATCAGCCCCAGCATTTT. This chain uses TRBV12-3 or TRBV12-4 with TRBJ1-5, with D unresolved. This CDR3 is built from 14 residues. V lost 2 bases, J lost 4 bases, and 9 bases lay in between.